These 14 T cell receptor beta chains were all obtained from the same sample, sequenced in a study of cytomegalovirus exposure and HLA in healthy donors. The primer mix had 60 Vbeta and 13 Jbeta primers. Produced via immunoSEQ multiplex PCR; TCRdb's table is partial and in-frame only. The profile shows 110,000 to 150,000 clones, about four fifths of them singletons. Sequenced material: PBMCs. These receptors all come from a man in his forties in good health and CMV-seropositive.

Written as DNA, the CDR3 is TGTGCCAGCTCCTGGGTGAGGTATGGCTACACCTTC. Its translation: CASSWVRYGYTF. The V call is TRBV6-5, the J call TRBJ1-2; no clear D. Per germline, CDR1 MNHEY and CDR2 SVGAGI. The CDR3 totals 12 residues. Trimming cost V 8 bases and J 5 bases, with 12 bases left between them.

The chain is built from TRBV2 and TRBJ2-3; 11 bases agree with TRBD2. This CDR3 is built from 17 residues. Trimming removed 6 bases from V and 0 bases from J; junction bases left unmatched: 8. Per the germline V gene, CDR1 is SNHLY and CDR2 is FYNNEI. DNA of the CDR3: TGTGCCAGCAGCCCCGGGACTAGCGGAACGAGCACAGATACGCAGTATTTT. It codes for CASSPGTSGTSTDTQYF.

The chain has TRBV21-1 and TRBJ2-7; the table names TRBD1, a call not compared with the DNA. TRBV21-1 is a known pseudogene. This CDR3 has 15 amino acids. The CDR3 here is CASRTRQGSQYEQYF. CDR3 DNA: TGTGCCAGCCGAACCAGACAGGGGAGTCAATACGAGCAGTACTTC.

V usage is TRBV30 and J usage is TRBJ1-2; D possibly corresponds to TRBD1 (5 bases). Germline CDR1 is GTSNPN and CDR2 is SVGIG (reference sequence). V dropped 5 bases and J dropped 5 bases, with 15 bases sitting between them. The CDR3 spans 13 residues. The CDR3 region has the DNA TGTGCCTGGCTGGGGGGACTCGGGTATGGCTACACCTTC. Its translation: CAWLGGLGYGYTF.

The chain joins TRBV2 to TRBJ2-7, with D perhaps matching TRBD2 (6 bases). Germline loops: CDR1 SNHLY, CDR2 FYNNEI. The germline V and J ends were trimmed by 7 bases and 2 bases, with 18 bases remaining between them. There are 15 residues in the CDR3. CDR3 residues: CASTQGAGETYEQYF. The CDR3 DNA is TGTGCCAGCACCCAGGGAGCGGGTGAGACCTACGAGCAGTACTTC.

This chain connects TRBV18 to TRBJ1-2; TRBD1 is a possible D gene (6 bases). CDR1 and CDR2 from the germline V gene are KGHSH and LQKENI. The germline V and J ends were trimmed by 4 bases and 2 bases, with 14 bases remaining between them. The CDR3 is made up of 15 amino acids. The DNA of the CDR3 is TGTGCCAGCTCACGTGGGGGCGACGGGAACTATGGCTACACCTTC. It specifies CASSRGGDGNYGYTF.

The chain couples TRBV30 to TRBJ2-5, with 7 bases fitting TRBD1. The germline gives CDR1 GTSNPN, CDR2 SVGIG (reference sequence). With V trimmed by 3 bases and J by 5 bases, 12 bases remained unmatched. CDR3 length: 15 amino acids. DNA for the CDR3: TGTGCCTGGAGCGGGGACAGTCTCCTGGAGGAGACCCAGTACTTC. It encodes CAWSGDSLLEETQYF.

The rearrangement uses TRBV5-1 and TRBJ2-1, with a possible D match to TRBD2 (5 bases). The germline V gene has CDR1 SGHRS and CDR2 YFSETQ. V was trimmed by 2 bases and J by 8 bases, leaving 23 bases between them. CDR3 length: 17 amino acids. The CDR3 sequence: CASSFDVWRLTIYEQFF. CDR3 in DNA: TGCGCCAGCAGCTTTGATGTCTGGAGACTAACTATCTATGAGCAGTTCTTC.

The rearrangement uses TRBV9 and TRBJ2-7, with 7 bases matching TRBD1. This CDR3 contains 14 residues. Germline V gives CDR1 SGDLS, CDR2 YYNGEE. The V gene end was trimmed by 3 bases and the J gene end by 4 bases; junction bases not matched to a gene: 7. The CDR3 spells CASSARQGAYEQYF. CDR3 nucleotide sequence: TGTGCCAGCAGCGCCAGACAGGGAGCGTACGAGCAGTACTTC.

This clone appeared a few times. The chain recombines TRBV2 with TRBJ2-2; D call uncertain. The germline gives CDR1 SNHLY, CDR2 FYNNEI. The CDR3 totals 13 residues. V lost 2 bases and J 7 bases, leaving 8 bases between the germline ends. The CDR3 reads CASSESRSGELFF. The DNA for the CDR3 is TGTGCCAGCAGTGAATCTAGAAGCGGGGAGCTGTTTTTT.

The chain recombines TRBV30 with TRBJ1-3, with 8 bases that match TRBD1. V lost 4 bases, J lost 4 bases, and 9 bases stayed unmatched. Germline V gives CDR1 GTSNPN, CDR2 SVGIG (reference sequence). The CDR3 has 15 amino acids. This CDR3 is CAWTPGQAPGNTIYF. In nucleotides, the CDR3 is TGTGCCTGGACTCCGGGACAGGCGCCAGGAAACACCATATATTTT. Combining the CDR3 with reference TRBV30 and TRBJ1-3 gives the whole variable domain SQTIHQWPATLVQPVGSPLSLECTVEGTSNPNLYWYRQAAGRGLQLLFYSVGIGQISSEVPQNLSASRPQDRQFILSSKKLLLSDSGFYLCAWTPGQAPGNTIYFGEGSWLTVV.

The chain is built from TRBV4-1 and TRBJ2-1, with 12 bases matching TRBD2. V lost 1 base to trimming and J lost 7 bases; unmatched junction nucleotides: 8. The germline gives CDR1 MGHRA, CDR2 YSYEKL. The CDR3 is 17 residues long. The CDR3 spells CASSQGGLAGRRNEQFF. DNA of the CDR3: TGCGCCAGCAGCCAAGGAGGACTAGCGGGGCGAAGGAATGAGCAGTTCTTC.

The J gene is TRBJ1-1, the V gene TRBV6-5; D is ambiguous. CDR1 MNHEY and CDR2 SVGAGI come from the germline V gene. The CDR3 length is 14 residues. Trimming stripped 0 bases from V and 3 bases from J, with 8 bases between. Written as DNA, the CDR3 is TGTGCCAGCAGTTACTCGGCAGGTCACACTGAAGCTTTCTTT. Translating gives CASSYSAGHTEAFF.

DNA for the CDR3: TGTGCCAGTGGGGTACAGGGATTCGGTGGCTACACCTTC. It yields the protein CASGVQGFGGYTF. The chain couples TRBV5-4 to TRBJ1-2, with D possibly matching TRBD1 (6 bases). This CDR3 is built from 13 residues. V was pared by 8 bases and J by 7 bases, with 18 bases between. Germline CDR1 is SGHNT and CDR2 is YYREEE (reference sequence).